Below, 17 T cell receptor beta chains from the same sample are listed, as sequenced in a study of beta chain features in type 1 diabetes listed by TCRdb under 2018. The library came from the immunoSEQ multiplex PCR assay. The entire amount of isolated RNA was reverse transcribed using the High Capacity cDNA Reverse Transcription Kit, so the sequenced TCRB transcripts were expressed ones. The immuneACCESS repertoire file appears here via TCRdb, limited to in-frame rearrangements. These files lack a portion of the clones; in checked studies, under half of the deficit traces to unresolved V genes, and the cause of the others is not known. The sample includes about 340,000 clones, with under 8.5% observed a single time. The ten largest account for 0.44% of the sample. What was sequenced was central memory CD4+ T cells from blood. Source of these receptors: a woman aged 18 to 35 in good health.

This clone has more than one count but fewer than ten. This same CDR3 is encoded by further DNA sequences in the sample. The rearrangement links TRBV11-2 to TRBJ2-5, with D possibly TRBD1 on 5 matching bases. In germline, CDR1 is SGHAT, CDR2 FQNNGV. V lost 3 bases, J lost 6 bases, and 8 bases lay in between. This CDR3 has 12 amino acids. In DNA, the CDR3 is TGTGCCAGCAGCTTTAAGGGGCAGACCCAGTACTTC. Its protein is CASSFKGQTQYF. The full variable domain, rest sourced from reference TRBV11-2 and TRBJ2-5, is EAGVAQSPRYKIIEKRQSVAFWCNPISGHATLYWYQQILGQGPKLLIQFQNNGVVDDSQLPKDRFSAERLKGVDSTLKIQPAKLEDSAVYLCASSFKGQTQYFGPGTRLLVL.

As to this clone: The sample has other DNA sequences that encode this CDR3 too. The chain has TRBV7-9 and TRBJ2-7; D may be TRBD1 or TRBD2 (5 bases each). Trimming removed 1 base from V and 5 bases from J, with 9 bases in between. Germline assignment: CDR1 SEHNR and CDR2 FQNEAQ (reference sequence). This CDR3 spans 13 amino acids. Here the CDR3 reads CASSLDGGDEQYF. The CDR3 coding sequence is TGTGCCAGCAGCTTAGATGGGGGAGACGAGCAGTACTTC.

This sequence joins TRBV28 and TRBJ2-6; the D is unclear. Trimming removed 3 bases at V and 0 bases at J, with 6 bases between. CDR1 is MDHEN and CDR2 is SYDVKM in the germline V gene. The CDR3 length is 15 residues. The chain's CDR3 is CASSFRLSGANVLTF. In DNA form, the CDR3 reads TGTGCCAGCAGTTTTCGCCTCTCTGGGGCCAACGTCCTGACTTTC.

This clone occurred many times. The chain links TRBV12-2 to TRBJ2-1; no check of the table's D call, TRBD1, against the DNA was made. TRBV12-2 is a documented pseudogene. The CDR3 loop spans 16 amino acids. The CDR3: CASRPRQANLYNEQFF. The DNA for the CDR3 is TGTGCAAGTCGCCCCCGACAGGCCAACCTCTACAATGAGCAGTTCTTC.

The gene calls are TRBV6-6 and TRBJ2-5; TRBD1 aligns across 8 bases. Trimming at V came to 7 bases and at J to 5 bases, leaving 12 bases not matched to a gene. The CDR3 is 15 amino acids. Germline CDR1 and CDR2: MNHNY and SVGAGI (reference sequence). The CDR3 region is CASKALQGATETQYF. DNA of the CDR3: TGTGCCAGCAAGGCGCTCCAGGGGGCGACGGAGACCCAGTACTTC.

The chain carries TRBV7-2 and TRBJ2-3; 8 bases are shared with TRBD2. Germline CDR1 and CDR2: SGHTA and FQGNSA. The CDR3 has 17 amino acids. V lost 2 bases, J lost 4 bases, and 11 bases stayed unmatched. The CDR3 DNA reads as TGTGCCAGCAGCTTATACTTGGGGGCGGGAGGCGCAGATACGCAGTATTTT. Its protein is CASSLYLGAGGADTQYF.

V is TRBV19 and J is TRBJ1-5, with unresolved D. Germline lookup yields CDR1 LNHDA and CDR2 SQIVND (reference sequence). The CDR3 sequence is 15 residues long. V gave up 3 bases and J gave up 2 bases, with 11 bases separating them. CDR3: CASSIAFGRNQPQHF. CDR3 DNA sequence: TGTGCCAGTAGTATTGCCTTCGGACGCAATCAGCCCCAGCATTTT.

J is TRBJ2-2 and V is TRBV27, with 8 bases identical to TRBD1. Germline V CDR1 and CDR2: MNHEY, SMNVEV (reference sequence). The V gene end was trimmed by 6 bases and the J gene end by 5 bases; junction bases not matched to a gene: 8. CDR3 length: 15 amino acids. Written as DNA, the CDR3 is TGTGCCAGCAGCCTCGTGGACAGGGCGACCGGGGAGCTGTTTTTT. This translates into CASSLVDRATGELFF.

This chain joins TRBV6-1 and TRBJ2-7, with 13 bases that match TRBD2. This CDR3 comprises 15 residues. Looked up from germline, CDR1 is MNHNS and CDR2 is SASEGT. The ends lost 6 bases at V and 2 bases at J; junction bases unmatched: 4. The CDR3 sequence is CASRDGTSGTYEQYF. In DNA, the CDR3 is TGTGCCAGCAGGGATGGGACTAGCGGGACCTACGAGCAGTACTTC.

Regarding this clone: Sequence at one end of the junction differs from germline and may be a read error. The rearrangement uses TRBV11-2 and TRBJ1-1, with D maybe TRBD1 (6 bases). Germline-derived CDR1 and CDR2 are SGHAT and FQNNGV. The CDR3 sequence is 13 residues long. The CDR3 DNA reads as TGTGCCAGCAGCTTAGATTCCGCGACAGGTCGAATCTTT. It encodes CASSLDSATGRIF. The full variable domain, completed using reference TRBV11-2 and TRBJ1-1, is EAGVAQSPRYKIIEKRQSVAFWCNPISGHATLYWYQQILGQGPKLLIQFQNNGVVDDSQLPKDRFSAERLKGVDSTLKIQPAKLEDSAVYLCASSLDSATGRIFGQGTRLTVV.

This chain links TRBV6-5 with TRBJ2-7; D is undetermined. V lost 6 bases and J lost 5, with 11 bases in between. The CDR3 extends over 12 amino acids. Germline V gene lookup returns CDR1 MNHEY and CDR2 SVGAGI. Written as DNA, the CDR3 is TGTGCCAGCAGGTCTGGCAGTGACGAGCAGTACTTC. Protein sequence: CASRSGSDEQYF.

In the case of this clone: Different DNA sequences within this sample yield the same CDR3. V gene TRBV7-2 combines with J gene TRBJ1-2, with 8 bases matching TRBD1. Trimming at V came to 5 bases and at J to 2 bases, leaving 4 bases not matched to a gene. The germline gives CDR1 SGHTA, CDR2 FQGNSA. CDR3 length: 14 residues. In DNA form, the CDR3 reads TGTGCCAGCAGCCTCGGACAGGGAAACTATGGCTACACCTTC. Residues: CASSLGQGNYGYTF. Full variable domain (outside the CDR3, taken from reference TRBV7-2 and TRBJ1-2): GAGVSQSPSNKVTEKGKDVELRCDPISGHTALYWYRQSLGQGLEFLIYFQGNSAPDKSGLPSDRFSAERTGGSVSTLTIQRTQQEDSAVYLCASSLGQGNYGYTFGSGTRLTVV.

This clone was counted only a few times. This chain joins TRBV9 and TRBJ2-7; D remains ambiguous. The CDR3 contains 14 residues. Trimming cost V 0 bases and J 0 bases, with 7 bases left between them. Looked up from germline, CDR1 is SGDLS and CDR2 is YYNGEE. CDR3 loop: CASSVVPSSYEQYF. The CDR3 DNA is TGTGCCAGCAGCGTAGTCCCAAGCTCCTACGAGCAGTACTTC.

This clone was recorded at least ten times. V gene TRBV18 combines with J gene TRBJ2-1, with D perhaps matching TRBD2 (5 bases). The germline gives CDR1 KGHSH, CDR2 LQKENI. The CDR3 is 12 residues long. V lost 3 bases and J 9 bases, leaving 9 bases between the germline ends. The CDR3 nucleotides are TGTGCCAGCTCACCTTCAGAGGGTGAGCAGTTCTTC. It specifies CASSPSEGEQFF.

The CDR3 DNA follows: TGTGCCAGCAGCGTAGACAGGGGGCCAGGGGAAAAACTGTTTTTT. Its protein is CASSVDRGPGEKLFF. The V and J genes are TRBV9 and TRBJ1-4; 9 bases match TRBD1. J was trimmed by 8 bases and V by 0 bases; bases with no gene match: 5. This CDR3 comprises 15 residues. The germline gives CDR1 SGDLS, CDR2 YYNGEE.

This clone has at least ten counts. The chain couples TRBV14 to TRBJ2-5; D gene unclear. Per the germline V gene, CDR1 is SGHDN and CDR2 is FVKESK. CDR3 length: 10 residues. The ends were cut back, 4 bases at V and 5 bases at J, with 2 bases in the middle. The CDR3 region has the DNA TGTGCCAGCAGCCGGGAGACCCAGTACTTC. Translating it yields CASSRETQYF. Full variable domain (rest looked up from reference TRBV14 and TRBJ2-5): EAGVTQFPSHSVIEKGQTVTLRCDPISGHDNLYWYRRVMGKEIKFLLHFVKESKQDESGMPNNRFLAERTGGTYSTLKVQPAELEDSGVYFCASSRETQYFGPGTRLLVL.

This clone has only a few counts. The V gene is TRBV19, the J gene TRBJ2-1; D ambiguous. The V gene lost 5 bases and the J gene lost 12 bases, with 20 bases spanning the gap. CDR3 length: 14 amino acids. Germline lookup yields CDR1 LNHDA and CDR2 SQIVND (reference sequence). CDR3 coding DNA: TGTGCCAGTAGTCCCTCTACCACCCCAGAGCGGCAGTTCTTC. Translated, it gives CASSPSTTPERQFF.